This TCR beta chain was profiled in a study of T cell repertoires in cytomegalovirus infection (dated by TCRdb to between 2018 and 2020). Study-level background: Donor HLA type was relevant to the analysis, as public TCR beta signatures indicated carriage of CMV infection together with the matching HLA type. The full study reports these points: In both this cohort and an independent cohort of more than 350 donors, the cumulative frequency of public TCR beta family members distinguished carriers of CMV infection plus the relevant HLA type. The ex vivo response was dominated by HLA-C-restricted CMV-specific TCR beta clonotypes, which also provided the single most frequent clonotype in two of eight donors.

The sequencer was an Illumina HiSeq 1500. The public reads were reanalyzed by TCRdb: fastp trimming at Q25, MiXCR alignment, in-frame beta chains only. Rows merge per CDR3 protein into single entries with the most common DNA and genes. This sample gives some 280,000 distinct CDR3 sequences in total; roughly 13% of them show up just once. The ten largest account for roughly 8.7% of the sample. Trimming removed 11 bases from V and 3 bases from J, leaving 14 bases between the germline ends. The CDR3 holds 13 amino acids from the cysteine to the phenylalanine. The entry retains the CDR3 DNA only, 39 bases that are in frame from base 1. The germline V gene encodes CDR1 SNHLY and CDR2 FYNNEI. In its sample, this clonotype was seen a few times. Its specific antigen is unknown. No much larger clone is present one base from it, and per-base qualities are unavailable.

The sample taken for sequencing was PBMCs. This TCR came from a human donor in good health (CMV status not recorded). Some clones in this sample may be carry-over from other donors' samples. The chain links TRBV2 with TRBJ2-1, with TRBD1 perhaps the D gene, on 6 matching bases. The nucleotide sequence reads TGTGCCCCTAAGGTGGACAGCTACAATGAGCAGTTCTTC. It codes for CAPKVDSYNEQFF.